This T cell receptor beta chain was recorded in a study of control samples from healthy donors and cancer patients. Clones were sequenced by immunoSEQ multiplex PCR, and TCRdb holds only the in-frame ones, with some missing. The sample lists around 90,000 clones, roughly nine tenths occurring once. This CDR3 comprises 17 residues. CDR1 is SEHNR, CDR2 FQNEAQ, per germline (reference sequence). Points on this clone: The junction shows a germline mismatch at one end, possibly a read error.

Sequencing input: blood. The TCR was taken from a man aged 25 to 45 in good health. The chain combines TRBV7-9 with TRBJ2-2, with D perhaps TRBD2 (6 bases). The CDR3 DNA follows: TGTGCCAGCAGCCTAGCGCTGCAGGCCCTAAACACCGGGGAGCTGTTTTTT. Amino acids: CASSLALQALNTGELFF. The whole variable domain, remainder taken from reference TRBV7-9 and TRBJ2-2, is DTGVSQNPRHKITKRGQNVTFRCDPISEHNRLYWYRQTLGQGPEFLTYFQNEAQLEKSRLLSDRFSAERPKGSFSTLEIQRTEQGDSAMYLCASSLALQALNTGELFFGEGSRLTVL.